Shown below are 11 T cell receptor beta chains from a single sample sequenced in a study of T cells expressing NK-cell markers. TCRdb reanalyzed the 5' RACE reads and collapses them to one entry per CDR3 protein, without DNA. This repertoire includes 440,000 or so distinct CDR3 sequences. Sequenced material: blood T cells: a sorted CD56 or NKG2C T cell subset, CD4+ or CD8+ T cells, or bulk PBMC T cells (not recorded which). Receptors originate from a woman between 18 and 70 years old in good health.

The V call is TRBV7-2, the J call TRBJ2-1; TCRdb gives TRBD1 as the D gene, but with no DNA this cannot be confirmed. Germline CDR1 reads SGHTA; CDR2 reads FQGNSA. The CDR3 length is 13 residues. The CDR3 sequence is CASSQDREVEQFF.

This chain joins TRBV12-3 or TRBV12-4 and TRBJ2-1. CDR3 length equals 12 residues. CDR3 residues: CASTEIQNEQFF.

This CDR3 is CASSPLPGETQYF. This chain uses TRBV18 with TRBJ2-5; TCRdb's D gene call, TRBD1, goes unchecked for lack of DNA. Germline CDR1 reads KGHSH; CDR2 reads LQKENI. The CDR3 is 13 amino acids. Drawing the rest from reference TRBV18 and TRBJ2-5, the complete variable domain is NAGVMQNPRHLVRRRGQEARLRCSPMKGHSHVYWYRQLPEEGLKFMVYLQKENIIDESGMPKERFSAEFPKEGPSILRIQQVVRGDSAAYFCASSPLPGETQYFGPGTRLLVL.

The CDR3 region is CASSKAYHRGGTGELFF. The genes are TRBV21-1 and TRBJ2-2; TCRdb's D gene call, TRBD1, goes unchecked for lack of DNA. TRBV21-1 represents a pseudogene. This CDR3 has 17 residues.

The chain links TRBV12-3 or TRBV12-4 to TRBJ1-5. The CDR3 extends over 13 amino acids. The CDR3: CASSHNSNQPQHF.

V usage is TRBV5-1 and J usage is TRBJ1-1. CDR1 and CDR2 (germline): SGHRS, YFSETQ. The CDR3 has 14 amino acids. This CDR3 is CASSSSVTNTEAFF.

The chain combines TRBV25-1 with TRBJ2-5; the TCRdb D gene call, TRBD2, has no DNA to confirm it. CDR3 length: 15 residues. Germline V CDR1 and CDR2: MGHDK, SYGVNS. CDR3 protein: CASSEFRQGPETQYF.

The CDR3 reads CASSPDWATDTQYF. The rearrangement joins TRBV7-2 to TRBJ2-3; TCRdb picks TRBD1, but there is no DNA to check that call. Germline CDR1 reads SGHTA; CDR2 reads FQGNSA. The CDR3 loop spans 14 amino acids.

This chain connects TRBV9 to TRBJ2-3; the D call from TCRdb, TRBD2, cannot be confirmed without DNA. Per germline, CDR1 SGDLS and CDR2 YYNGEE. The CDR3 is 17 residues long. This chain's CDR3 is CASSVGLGSEGTDTQYF.

V is TRBV2 and J is TRBJ1-4. CDR3 length: 13 amino acids. Looked up from germline, CDR1 is SNHLY and CDR2 is FYNNEI. CDR3 loop: CASKGTTNEKLFF.

V and J are TRBV7-9 and TRBJ2-1; TCRdb gives TRBD1 as the D gene, but with no DNA this cannot be confirmed. Germline CDR1 and CDR2: SEHNR and FQNEAQ (reference sequence). The CDR3 is 15 amino acids. The CDR3 loop reads CASRSIGGYYNEQFF.